This T cell receptor beta chain was profiled in a study of blood T cell repertoires in COVID-19. Study as a whole: Material from acute and convalescent COVID-19 was sourced from the United States, Italy and Spain.

Assay: immunoSEQ multiplex PCR; the TCRdb copy retains only in-frame clones and omits some. The sample yields about 440,000 clones, less than 95% seen once. Enrollees, roughly 18 to 90 years old, lived in fewer than 25 US areas. Symptom resolution, clearance, or two negative PCRs marked the recovered donors of Cohort 3. Deletions cut 4 bases from V and 6 bases from J, with 16 bases between. The CDR3 is 14 residues long. The V gene's germline CDR1 is SGHNT and CDR2 YYREEE (reference sequence). This sequence joins TRBV5-4 and TRBJ1-1, with D tentatively TRBD1 (5 bases). The clonotype originates from a man younger than 30 who had recovered from COVID-19. The sample comprised PBMCs or T cells enriched from blood (not recorded which). In nucleotides, the CDR3 is TGTGCCAGCAGCCTAGGAATATCGGGGGCTGAAGCTTTCTTT. Translation: CASSLGISGAEAFF.